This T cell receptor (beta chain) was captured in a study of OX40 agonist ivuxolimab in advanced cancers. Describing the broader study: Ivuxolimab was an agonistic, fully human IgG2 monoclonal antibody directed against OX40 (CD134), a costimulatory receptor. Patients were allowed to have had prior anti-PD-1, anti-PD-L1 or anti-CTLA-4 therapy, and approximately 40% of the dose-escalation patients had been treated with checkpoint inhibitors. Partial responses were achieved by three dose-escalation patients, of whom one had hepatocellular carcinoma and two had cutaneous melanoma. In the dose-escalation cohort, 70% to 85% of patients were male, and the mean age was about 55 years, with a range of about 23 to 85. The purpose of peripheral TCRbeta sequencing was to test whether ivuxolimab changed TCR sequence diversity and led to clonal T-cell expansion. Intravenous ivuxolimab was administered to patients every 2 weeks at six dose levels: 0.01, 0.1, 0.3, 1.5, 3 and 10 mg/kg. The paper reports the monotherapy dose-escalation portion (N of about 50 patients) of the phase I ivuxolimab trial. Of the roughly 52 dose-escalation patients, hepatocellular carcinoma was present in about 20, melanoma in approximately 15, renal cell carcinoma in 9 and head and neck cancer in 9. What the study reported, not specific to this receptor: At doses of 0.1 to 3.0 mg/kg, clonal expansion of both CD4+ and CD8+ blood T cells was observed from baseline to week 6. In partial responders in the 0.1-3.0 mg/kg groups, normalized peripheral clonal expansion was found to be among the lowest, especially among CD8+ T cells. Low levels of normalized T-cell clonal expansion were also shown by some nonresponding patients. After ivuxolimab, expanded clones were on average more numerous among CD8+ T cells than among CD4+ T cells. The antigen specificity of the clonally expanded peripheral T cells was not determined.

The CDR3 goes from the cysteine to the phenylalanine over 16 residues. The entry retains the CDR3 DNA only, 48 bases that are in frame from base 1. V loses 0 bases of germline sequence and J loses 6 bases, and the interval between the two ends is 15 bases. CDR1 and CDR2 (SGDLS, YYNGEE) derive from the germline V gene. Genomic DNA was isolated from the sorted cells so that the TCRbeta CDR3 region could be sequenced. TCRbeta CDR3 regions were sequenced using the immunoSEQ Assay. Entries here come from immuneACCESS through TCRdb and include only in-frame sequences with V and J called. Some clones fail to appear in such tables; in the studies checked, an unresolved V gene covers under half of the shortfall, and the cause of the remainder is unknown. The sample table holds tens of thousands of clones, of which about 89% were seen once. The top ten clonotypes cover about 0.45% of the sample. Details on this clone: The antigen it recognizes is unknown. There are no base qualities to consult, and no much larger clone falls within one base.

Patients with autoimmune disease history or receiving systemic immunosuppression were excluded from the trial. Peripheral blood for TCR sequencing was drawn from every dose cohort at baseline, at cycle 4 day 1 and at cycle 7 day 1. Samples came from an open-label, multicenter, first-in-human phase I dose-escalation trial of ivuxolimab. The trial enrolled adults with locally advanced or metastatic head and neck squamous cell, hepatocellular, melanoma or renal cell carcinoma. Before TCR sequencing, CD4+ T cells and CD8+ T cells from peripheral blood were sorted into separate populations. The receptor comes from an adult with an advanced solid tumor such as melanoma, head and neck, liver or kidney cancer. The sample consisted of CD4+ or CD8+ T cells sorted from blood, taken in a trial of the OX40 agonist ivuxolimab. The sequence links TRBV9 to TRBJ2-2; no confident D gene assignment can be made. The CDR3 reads CASSVAGSTTPGELFF. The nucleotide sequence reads TGTGCCAGCAGCGTAGCCGGGTCAACCACACCCGGGGAGCTGTTTTTT.